This T cell receptor beta chain appears in the sequencing data of a study of CD8+ T cells in alopecia areata. Study-wide background: Treated patients were given oral tofacitinib, which was dosed at 5 to 10 mg twice daily.

Stated treatment: oral pan-JAK inhibitor, 5-10 mg twice daily. Patients with alopecia areata provided lesional scalp punch biopsies as well as peripheral blood. The authors extracted RNA and reverse transcribed it into cDNA as the sequencing template. The table came from immunoSEQ multiplex PCR; TCRdb's copy has only in-frame clones and leaves some out. The table records roughly 230,000 clones, about 40% of them present only once. Germline-derived CDR1 and CDR2 are SGHTA and FQGNSA. The CDR3 loop spans 12 amino acids. The V segment lost 2 bases and the J segment 8 bases; nucleotides outside the gene matches: 2.

The TCR sequence derives from a human donor with alopecia areata. This rearrangement joins TRBV7-2 to TRBJ1-2; 7 bases match TRBD1. Material: CD4+ T cells sorted from blood, obtained between weeks 36 and 40, from a patient treated with tofacitinib. DNA of the CDR3: TGTGCCAGCAGCTTAACAGGGGAGGGCTACACCTTC. Translated, it gives CASSLTGEGYTF.